This T cell receptor (beta chain) was documented in a study of radiation and T cells in renal cell carcinoma (dated by TCRdb to the early 2020s). Regarding the complete study: Samples were obtained from a clinical trial, in which 15 Gy stereotactic body radiation therapy was delivered to primary renal cell carcinomas and nephrectomy was performed 4 weeks later. TCR beta sequencing covered approximately 50 samples in total, comprising around 26 tumors and about 27 peripheral blood samples. Across all 53 samples, around 4,000,000 unique CDR3 nucleotide sequences encoding 2,658,974 unique CDR3 amino acid sequences were identified.

Here is what the overall study found, with its caveats: With a single-armed trial design, the study had no way to address how radiation dose or scheduling affects the TCR repertoire. An increase in top tumor clonotypes in blood was observed from baseline to 2 weeks post-radiation, followed by contraction by 4 weeks, which was taken to suggest transient expansion of tumor-resident clones. Dynamics of the blood repertoire were not tracked past 4 weeks after treatment. Because pretreatment tumor biopsies were not available, the baseline intratumoral presence of clonotypes could not be determined.

As for this clone: Its recognized antigen is unknown. No per-base quality is available; no much larger clone lies one base away.

TCR beta libraries were generated from genomic DNA with the immunoSEQ kit, following the manufacturer's recommendations. For library preparation, a first multiplex PCR was performed with proprietary primers, followed by a second PCR in which unique barcodes were added, and bead cleanups were performed after each round. Each sample batch included a kit-provided positive control reaction and a negative control reaction. The final libraries were assessed on an Agilent 4200 TapeStation D1000 ScreenTape, pooled by volume, and quantified by qPCR. Sequencing was performed on an Illumina NextSeq500 using a MidOutput 150-cycle cartridge, with 156 Read1 cycles, 15 Index1 cycles, and the kit custom primers. The pooled library was loaded at 0.9 to 1 pM, with a roughly 20% PhiX control spiked in. The original methods were these. Vendor-processed data were analyzed in R, and a clonotype was defined as all T cells sharing the same CDR3 nucleotide sequence. In the clone abundance analyses, frequencies in each sample were normalized to that sample's 10,000 most abundant clones. Public T cell clones, which averaged fewer than five per sample, were removed prior to analysis. Tumor-enriched and baseline blood-enriched clonotypes were defined by at least a 32-fold difference in abundance between compartments. A beta-binomial differential abundance model was applied to find clonotypes that expanded or contracted between blood time points. The Baroni-Urbani and Buser coefficient was used to measure tumor-blood repertoire similarity, and groups were compared with two-tailed Wilcoxon tests in R. Not all clones reach the TCRdb copy of this immuneACCESS table, which keeps in-frame sequences only. Checked studies attribute under half of the gap to unresolved V genes and leave the rest unexplained. Clonal size and the V and J genes are those of that table, whereas D and trimming came from the DNA. Here the sample has approximately 90,000 clones; around nine tenths occur a single time. The ten largest clones take up over 6% of the sample.

Taken with the paper, the label for time point translates to: baseline pretreatment blood. The treatment or condition label on this specimen signifies: 15 Gy SBRT to primary tumor, nephrectomy 4 weeks later. Serial peripheral blood from radiation-treated patients was sampled at baseline, 2 weeks and 4 weeks after SBRT to track tumor-enriched clonotypes. Every patient had renal cell carcinoma of clear cell pathology. The QIAamp DNA Blood Mini Kit (Qiagen) was used to prepare genomic DNA for TCR sequencing. Only samples passing all quality control checks were included in the analyses. This receptor was obtained from a man in his forties or fifties with renal cell carcinoma. The sequenced sample was blood, obtained from a patient whose treatment included radiotherapy and nephrectomy.

The base sequence is TGCGCCAGCAGCCAAGTAGGGCGGGAGTCCTACAATGAGCAGTTCTTC. Translated, it gives CASSQVGRESYNEQFF. The sequence is built from TRBV4-1 and TRBJ2-1; TRBD2 fits 7 bases in the junction. Reading from cysteine to phenylalanine, the CDR3 counts 16 amino acids. Only the CDR3 DNA is retained, 48 bases long and in frame from the first base. From V the trimming removes 1 base and from J it removes 1 base, while the gene matches leave 4 bases of the junction unaccounted for. CDR1 MGHRA and CDR2 YSYEKL are derived from the germline V gene.